Below are 25 T cell receptor beta chains sequenced from a single sample in a study of T cell changes during pregnancy in multiple sclerosis. Profiling relied on immunoSEQ multiplex PCR, and the TCRdb table lists in-frame clones only, not all of them. The sample lists 60,000 to 70,000 clones, more than 85% seen once, with almost 1.5% in the top ten. The sequenced sample was peripheral blood, obtained in the second trimester of pregnancy. The receptors here all came from a female donor with multiple sclerosis, enrolled in a pregnancy study.

This clone is a singleton in its sample. V usage is TRBV6-5 and J usage is TRBJ2-7, with D possibly TRBD2 on 5 matching bases. Trimming cost V 5 bases and J 1 base, with 9 bases left between them. The CDR3 is 13 residues long. Germline V lookup: CDR1 MNHEY, CDR2 SVGAGI. Here the CDR3 reads CASSPPGSYEQYF. As DNA, the CDR3 is TGTGCCAGCAGTCCCCCGGGATCCTACGAGCAGTACTTC.

The sample holds one count of this clone. The chain employs TRBV7-9 and TRBJ2-4, with 7 nucleotides matching TRBD1. CDR3 length: 18 residues. V dropped 5 bases and J dropped 1; count of bases not matched to a gene: 14. Looked up from germline, CDR1 is SEHNR and CDR2 is FQNEAQ (reference sequence). CDR3 coding DNA: TGTGCCAGCAGCCCCTACAGGGGAGTGGGGTTGGCCAAAAACATTCAGTACTTC. Its translation is CASSPYRGVGLAKNIQYF.

The J gene is TRBJ1-5, the V gene TRBV7-2; D gene unclear. The CDR3 loop spans 15 amino acids. The germline V and J ends were trimmed by 4 bases and 2 bases, with 12 bases remaining between them. Germline V gene lookup returns CDR1 SGHTA and CDR2 FQGNSA. CDR3 coding DNA: TGTGCCAGCAGCTGGGTTCGGGAGGGCAATCAGCCCCAGCATTTT. Residues: CASSWVREGNQPQHF.

The V gene is TRBV21-1, the J gene TRBJ1-5; TRBD1 is taken as the D call from the table, unchecked against the DNA. TRBV21-1 corresponds to a pseudogene. The length of the CDR3 is 13 residues. CDR3 residues: CASSRRGGQPQHF. The CDR3 region has the DNA TGTGCCAGCAGCAGAAGGGGCGGTCAGCCCCAGCATTTT.

The rearrangement links TRBV5-4 to TRBJ2-3; D perhaps matches TRBD2 (6 bases). Germline V gene sequence: CDR1 SGHNT, CDR2 YYREEE (reference sequence). The CDR3 sequence is 16 residues long. V was trimmed by 2 bases and J by 4 bases, leaving 17 bases between them. The chain's CDR3 is CASSLKDYPKSDTQYF. In DNA, the CDR3 is TGTGCCAGCAGCTTAAAGGACTATCCGAAATCAGATACGCAGTATTTT.

The CDR3 here is CAGGYRASYGYTF. DNA for the CDR3: TGTGCCGGTGGTTACAGGGCAAGCTATGGCTACACCTTC. The chain links TRBV2 to TRBJ1-2, with D tentatively TRBD1 (6 bases). The germline CDR1 and CDR2 sequences are SNHLY and FYNNEI. The ends were cut back, 11 bases at V and 4 bases at J, with 17 bases in the middle. The length of the CDR3 is 13 residues.

The chain couples TRBV19 to TRBJ1-3; D gene ambiguous. Trimming shortened V by 2 bases and J by 0 bases, and 11 bases separated the two germline ends. The germline gives CDR1 LNHDA, CDR2 SQIVND (reference sequence). The CDR3 spans 16 residues. DNA of the CDR3: TGTGCCAGTAGTATATTGGCCACTAGCTCTGGAAACACCATATATTTT. The encoded protein is CASSILATSSGNTIYF.

This chain uses TRBV5-5 with TRBJ1-5; 7 bases map to TRBD1. Germline CDR1 is SGHKS and CDR2 is YYEKEE (reference sequence). V was pared by 4 bases and J by 9 bases, with 7 bases of the junction left unmatched. The CDR3 sequence is 13 residues long. CDR3 loop: CASSPDRSWPQHF. Written as DNA, the CDR3 is TGTGCCAGCAGCCCGGACAGGTCGTGGCCCCAGCATTTT.

This rearrangement joins TRBV9 to TRBJ2-7, with 8 bases aligning to TRBD1. This CDR3 has 15 residues. Germline values: CDR1 SGDLS, CDR2 YYNGEE. The V and J ends lost 7 bases and 1 base, in that order; junction bases with no gene match: 10. CDR3 nucleotides: TGTGCCAGCGCCGCCGGGCAGGGGGCTTCCTACGAGCAGTACTTC. The encoded protein is CASAAGQGASYEQYF.

This clone was recorded a few times. J is TRBJ1-1 and V is TRBV4-1; D is perhaps TRBD1 (5 bases). Germline V lookup: CDR1 MGHRA, CDR2 YSYEKL. The germline V and J ends were trimmed by 0 bases and 6 bases, with 11 bases remaining between them. This CDR3 is built from 14 residues. CDR3 coding DNA: TGCGCCAGCAGCCAAGAAGGGGCTTACTCTGAAGCTTTCTTT. This sequence encodes CASSQEGAYSEAFF.

The V gene is TRBV7-2, the J gene TRBJ2-7, with 9 bases aligning to TRBD1. The CDR3 is 12 amino acids. V lost 5 bases to trimming and J lost 9 bases; unmatched junction nucleotides: 5. Germline assignment: CDR1 SGHTA and CDR2 FQGNSA. CDR3 protein: CASSELQGAQYF. The CDR3 DNA is TGTGCCAGCAGCGAGCTACAGGGGGCGCAGTACTTC.

The genes are TRBV4-3 and TRBJ2-5, with D perhaps matching TRBD2 (7 bases). CDR3 length equals 13 residues. Germline lookup yields CDR1 LGHNA and CDR2 YSLEER. V was pared by 4 bases and J by 5 bases, with 11 bases between. Here the CDR3 reads CASSLGGDETQYF. The CDR3 region has the DNA TGCGCCAGCAGCCTAGGGGGGGACGAGACCCAGTACTTC.

This chain uses TRBV20-1 with TRBJ1-3, with D tentatively TRBD1 (5 bases). V dropped 4 bases and J dropped 13 bases, with 14 bases sitting between them. The CDR3 runs to 11 residues. The germline CDR1 and CDR2 sequences are DFQATT and SNEGSKA (reference sequence). CDR3 protein: CSAMEGLSIYF. DNA of the CDR3: TGCAGTGCTATGGAGGGACTCTCAATATATTTT.

This clone was observed a handful of times. CDR3 protein: CASSFRMGSTEAFF. CDR3 bases: TGTGCCAGCAGCTTCAGGATGGGGAGCACTGAAGCTTTCTTT. This chain uses TRBV7-3 with TRBJ1-1; D unclear. The V end was cut by 3 bases, the J end by 4 bases, with 12 bases between. The CDR3 has 14 residues. Germline loops: CDR1 SGHTA, CDR2 FQGTGA. Together with reference TRBV7-3 and TRBJ1-1, the CDR3 gives the full variable domain: GAGVSQTPSNKVTEKGKYVELRCDPISGHTALYWYRQSLGQGPEFLIYFQGTGAADDSGLPNDRFFAVRPEGSVSTLKIQRTERGDSAVYLCASSFRMGSTEAFFGQGTRLTVV.

V gene TRBV5-1 combines with J gene TRBJ2-5, with a possible D match to TRBD1 (6 bases). Trimming removed 0 bases at V and 0 bases at J, with 6 bases between. Per germline, CDR1 SGHRS and CDR2 YFSETQ. This CDR3 region has 14 residues. DNA for the CDR3: TGCGCCAGCAGCTTGGAGGGGGACCAAGAGACCCAGTACTTC. Translation: CASSLEGDQETQYF.

The chain's CDR3 is CASSQDTPNTEAFF. CDR3 DNA sequence: TGCGCCAGCAGCCAAGATACACCGAACACTGAAGCTTTCTTT. The J gene is TRBJ1-1, the V gene TRBV4-1; D gene ambiguous. Between the trimmed V and J ends, which lost 0 bases and 1 base, there was a span of 6 bases. CDR1 is MGHRA, CDR2 YSYEKL, per germline. This CDR3 has 14 residues.

This chain links TRBV19 with TRBJ1-2; D gene unclear. CDR1 LNHDA and CDR2 SQIVND come from the germline V gene (reference sequence). V gave up 3 bases and J gave up 4 bases, with 9 bases separating them. This CDR3 is 13 amino acids long. The CDR3: CASSIGPSYGYTF. CDR3 bases: TGTGCCAGTAGTATTGGCCCCAGCTATGGCTACACCTTC. Variable domain in full (rest from reference TRBV19 and TRBJ1-2): DGGITQSPKYLFRKEGQNVTLSCEQNLNHDAMYWYRQDPGQGLRLIYYSQIVNDFQKGDIAEGYSVSREKKESFPLTVTSAQKNPTAFYLCASSIGPSYGYTFGSGTRLTVV.

The V and J genes are TRBV27 and TRBJ1-2; 7 nucleotides match TRBD1. J lost 4 bases, V lost 5 bases, and 28 bases had no gene match. Looked up from germline, CDR1 is MNHEY and CDR2 is SMNVEV (reference sequence). The CDR3 loop spans 21 amino acids. The CDR3 region is CASSHNLNPPPPGQSSYGYTF. The CDR3, as DNA: TGTGCCAGCAGTCACAACCTAAATCCTCCCCCGCCGGGACAGAGTAGCTATGGCTACACCTTC.

The chain carries TRBV19 and TRBJ1-1; D uncertain. Per germline, CDR1 LNHDA and CDR2 SQIVND (reference sequence). The CDR3 loop spans 13 amino acids. V lost 4 bases, J lost 3 bases, and 9 bases lay in between. The CDR3 loop is CASSRQRDTEAFF. The CDR3 DNA is TGTGCCAGTAGTAGGCAGCGGGACACTGAAGCTTTCTTT.

The V call is TRBV5-4, the J call TRBJ2-1; TRBD2 matches 14 bases. Trimming at V came to 4 bases and at J to 5 bases, leaving 2 bases not matched to a gene. Germline CDR1 reads SGHNT; CDR2 reads YYREEE (reference sequence). This CDR3 is 15 amino acids long. The CDR3 loop reads CASSLGLAGDNEQFF. The CDR3 coding sequence is TGTGCCAGCAGCCTGGGACTAGCGGGAGACAATGAGCAGTTCTTC.

The genes are TRBV7-9 and TRBJ2-1; maybe TRBD2 (5 bases). Trimming stripped 5 bases from V and 9 bases from J, with 8 bases between. Germline V lookup: CDR1 SEHNR, CDR2 FQNEAQ (reference sequence). The CDR3 is 11 residues long. The DNA for the CDR3 is TGTGCCAGCAGCGTGGGGAGTGAGCAGTTCTTC. This encodes CASSVGSEQFF.

The chain joins TRBV27 to TRBJ2-5; TRBD1 aligns across 10 bases. In germline, CDR1 is MNHEY, CDR2 SMNVEV (reference sequence). V gave up 9 bases and J gave up 3 bases; unmatched junction bases: 4. The CDR3 is made up of 13 amino acids. This CDR3 reads CASRGQGKETQYF. Written as DNA, the CDR3 is TGTGCCAGTCGGGGACAGGGGAAAGAGACCCAGTACTTC.

This clone has just one count. This rearrangement joins TRBV27 to TRBJ1-3; 7 bases agree with TRBD1. Germline V gene lookup returns CDR1 MNHEY and CDR2 SMNVEV (reference sequence). The junction had 3 bases not matched to a gene; V was cut back by 5 bases and J by 2 bases. CDR3 size: 14 residues. CDR3 amino acids: CASSRTGAGNTIYF. The CDR3 DNA sequence: TGTGCCAGCAGTCGGACAGGAGCTGGAAACACCATATATTTT.

The chain carries TRBV6-1 and TRBJ2-1; 9 bases agree with TRBD1. This CDR3 comprises 14 residues. The junction had 7 bases not matched to a gene; V was cut back by 5 bases and J by 8 bases. Germline values: CDR1 MNHNS, CDR2 SASEGT. The CDR3 DNA sequence: TGTGCCAGCAGTCCCCGACAGGGGGGAGATGAGCAGTTCTTC. Amino acid sequence: CASSPRQGGDEQFF.

The gene calls are TRBV19 and TRBJ1-5; 7 bases fit TRBD1. Germline trimming cut 6 bases from V and 10 bases from J; bases unmatched to any gene: 12. CDR1 is LNHDA, CDR2 SQIVND, per germline (reference sequence). This CDR3 comprises 14 residues. The CDR3 coding sequence is TGTGCCAGTAGAGCAGGGACAGTCGCCAATCCCCAGCATTTT. Translation gives CASRAGTVANPQHF.